The rows below give T cell receptor beta chains drawn from one sample of a study of blood T cell repertoires in COVID-19. Measured with immunoSEQ multiplex PCR; TCRdb has only the in-frame clones, and not every one. The profile shows 150,000 to 200,000 clones, around 90% of them singletons. The specimen was peripheral blood. These receptors were collected from a man aged 55 to 69 with active or convalescent COVID-19. Both conserved end residues are part of each CDR3.

V | CDR3
TRBV9 | CASSAETNYITDTQYF
TRBV6-5 | CASSPTGSGQPQHF
TRBV19 | CASSPDRGVAFF
TRBV19 | CASSPDRGQNQPQHF
TRBV27 | CASSPRVRSDGNQPQHF
TRBV5-1 | CASSIQEKSTEAFF
TRBV7-9 | CASSLAGGNSYNSPLHF
TRBV27 | CASSGGTSGGPRGEQFF
TRBV7-8 | CAILRRGGPTETQYF
TRBV24-1 | CATSPSREVVENTIYF
TRBV10-3 | CAISESRTGTNTEAFF
TRBV6-5 | CASTGTAAYEQYF
TRBV7-8 | CASSIRDRANTGELFF
TRBV5-5 | CASSLNSRVEGGYTF
TRBV10-3 | CAISESSLGSGGFTEAFF
TRBV28 | CASSIDNSGANVLTF
TRBV18 | CASSLYGYEQYF
TRBV10-1 | CASSDSEASPLHF
TRBV5-1 | CASSPGGAADTQYF
TRBV4-1 | CASSLTGQGSGNTIYF
TRBV30 | CAWSRTSGQETQYF
TRBV29-1 | CSVGQGNYGYTF
TRBV4-1 | CASSRSGGRYNEQFF
TRBV4-1 | CASSLSDRTGEQFF
TRBV5-4 | CASSAATSGGFRETQYF
TRBV5-1 | CASSTGQSGNTIYF
TRBV10-1 | CASSEPQAQQSPLHF
TRBV6-6 | CASSYRGIEQYF
TRBV29-1 | CSVFDGSQDTQYF
TRBV11-2 | CASSPRGASGEKLFF
TRBV2 | CASNRGATGTEAFF
TRBV19 | CASSSGQTTYNEQFF
TRBV4-2 | CASSHREGNEKLFF
TRBV7-2 | CASSLTGTFNYGYTF
TRBV11-2 | CASSLEGHATDYEQYF
TRBV30 | CAWPGHQPLHF
TRBV7-9 | CASIPPGAQNTEAFF
TRBV5-1 | CASSSLAGGEETQYF
TRBV29-1 | CSDGHSNQPQHF
TRBV6-5 | CASSTRTGGNYGYTF
TRBV5-1 | CASSLGDRGNGGYTF
TRBV29-1 | CSVETTGYEQYF
TRBV11-1 | CASSRGSNQPQHF
TRBV5-6 | CASSHDRGQPQHF
TRBV27 | CASSSGVGYTGELFF
TRBV5-1 | CASSLAGQGKADTQYF